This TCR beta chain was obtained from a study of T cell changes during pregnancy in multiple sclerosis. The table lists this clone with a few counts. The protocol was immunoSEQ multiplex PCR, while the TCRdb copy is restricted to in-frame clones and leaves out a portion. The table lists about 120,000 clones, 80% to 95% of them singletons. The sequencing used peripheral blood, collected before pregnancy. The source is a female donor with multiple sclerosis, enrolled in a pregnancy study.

Written as DNA, the CDR3 is TGTGCCAGCAGTGATGAGACAGGGGGCACCGGGGAGCTGTTTTTT. This gives the protein CASSDETGGTGELFF. This chain links TRBV6-1 with TRBJ2-2; 9 nucleotides line up with TRBD1. The CDR3 is 15 residues long. The germline V gene encodes CDR1 MNHNS and CDR2 SASEGT. Trimming took 3 bases from V and 4 from J; bases not matched to a gene: 3.